Here is one TCR beta chain with its context. The authors distributed each subset's genomic DNA evenly over several immunoSEQ plates. Some clones are missing from TCRdb's copy, which holds only in-frame ones; the method was immunoSEQ multiplex PCR. The repertoire includes about 2.4 million clones, over 85% of them detected once, and roughly 0.39% sits in the top ten. Memory CD4+ cells were the fraction left after CD45RA+ naive selection. The sample comes from a study of shared clonotypes between healthy human individuals. Unmatched junction bases numbered 6, after V lost 4 bases and J lost 5 bases. This CDR3 is 15 amino acids long. The germline V gene has CDR1 SEHNR and CDR2 FQNEAQ (reference sequence).

This TCR was sampled from a man younger than 35 in good health. Some clones in this sample may be carry-over from other donors' samples. Sequenced sample: naive CD4+ T cells from PBMCs. Subset indicated: CD45RA+ positively selected. The genes are TRBV7-9 and TRBJ2-1; 9 bases fit TRBD1. The CDR3: CASSWWDRANNEQFF. The CDR3 bases are TGTGCCAGCAGCTGGTGGGACAGGGCAAACAATGAGCAGTTCTTC.